What follows are 29 T cell receptor beta chains derived from one specimen sequenced in a study of OX40 agonist ivuxolimab in advanced cancers. Clones were read by immunoSEQ multiplex PCR, and TCRdb kept only the in-frame ones, dropping some. The sample lists about 67,000 clones, more than 75% occurring once. The source material was CD4+ or CD8+ T cells sorted from blood, sampled in a trial of the OX40 agonist ivuxolimab. The receptors come from an adult with an advanced solid tumor such as melanoma, head and neck, liver or kidney cancer.

The chain joins TRBV6-1 to TRBJ2-7; D unresolved. CDR1 is MNHNS and CDR2 is SASEGT in the germline V gene. This CDR3 is built from 11 residues. V gave up 8 bases and J gave up 2 bases, with 7 bases separating them. CDR3 coding DNA: TGTGCCAGCGGCCGAACCTACGAGCAGTACTTC. Protein sequence: CASGRTYEQYF.

In its sample, this clone was seen once. The chain couples TRBV5-1 to TRBJ1-3, with TRBD1 matching over 7 bases. In germline, CDR1 is SGHRS, CDR2 YFSETQ. The CDR3 consists of 14 residues. The V segment lost 7 bases and the J segment 0 bases; nucleotides outside the gene matches: 4. The CDR3 here is CASGTGDSGNTIYF. The DNA for the CDR3 is TGCGCCAGCGGCACAGGGGACTCTGGAAACACCATATATTTT. Looking up the rest from reference TRBV5-1 and TRBJ1-3 gives the full variable domain: KAGVTQTPRYLIKTRGQQVTLSCSPISGHRSVSWYQQTPGQGLQFLFEYFSETQRNKGNFPGRFSGRQFSNSRSEMNVSTLELGDSALYLCASGTGDSGNTIYFGEGSWLTVV.

This clone is a singleton in its sample. The rearrangement joins TRBV5-4 to TRBJ2-1; 12 bases map to TRBD1. The CDR3 runs to 15 residues. Germline CDR1 reads SGHNT; CDR2 reads YYREEE (reference sequence). V was pared by 9 bases and J by 6 bases, with 10 bases of the junction left unmatched. DNA of the CDR3: TGTGCCACTAAGGGACAGGGGGCCCCCTTCAATGAGCAGTTCTTC. Protein sequence: CATKGQGAPFNEQFF.

The chain recombines TRBV5-4 with TRBJ1-2, with 8 nucleotides matching TRBD1. CDR3 length equals 15 residues. The germline CDR1 and CDR2 sequences are SGHNT and YYREEE (reference sequence). J lost 2 bases, V lost 4 bases, and 7 bases had no gene match. CDR3 sequence: CASSLRTGKNYGYTF. DNA for the CDR3: TGTGCCAGCAGCCTGAGGACAGGGAAAAACTATGGCTACACCTTC.

Relative to its sample, this clone is medium-sized (0.01 to 0.1%). This sequence joins TRBV4-1 and TRBJ1-5, with TRBD1 matching over 8 bases. V lost 0 bases, J lost 4 bases, and 8 bases stayed unmatched. This CDR3 contains 17 residues. Germline values: CDR1 MGHRA, CDR2 YSYEKL. The CDR3 protein is CASSQDLQQGGNQPQHF. DNA of the CDR3: TGCGCCAGCAGCCAAGATTTGCAACAGGGGGGAAATCAGCCCCAGCATTTT.

The chain recombines TRBV5-1 with TRBJ2-1, with D maybe TRBD2 (5 bases). This CDR3 is built from 13 residues. Germline loops: CDR1 SGHRS, CDR2 YFSETQ. Trimming left V 4 bases short and J 8 bases short, with 13 bases between. The CDR3, as DNA: TGCGCCAGCAGCCCGGGCCTGCGGGATGAGCAGTTCTTC. As protein: CASSPGLRDEQFF.

V gene TRBV4-1 combines with J gene TRBJ2-7, with D perhaps TRBD1 (6 bases). Germline loops: CDR1 MGHRA, CDR2 YSYEKL. The length of the CDR3 is 14 residues. The ends were cut back, 2 bases at V and 6 bases at J, with 14 bases in the middle. CDR3 sequence reads: CASSQPGRGREQYF. DNA of the CDR3: TGCGCCAGCAGCCAACCTGGCAGGGGTCGCGAGCAGTACTTC.

This sequence joins TRBV12-5 and TRBJ1-2; D possibly corresponds to TRBD1 (6 bases). The CDR3 totals 13 residues. The V gene's germline CDR1 is LGHNT and CDR2 FRNRAP. The V end lost 8 bases, the J end lost 0 bases, and 10 bases lay between the germline ends. Written as DNA, the CDR3 is TGTGCTAGTAGACAGGACACTAACTATGGCTACACCTTC. As protein: CASRQDTNYGYTF.

This rearrangement joins TRBV5-1 to TRBJ2-7; TRBD1 matches 8 bases. Trimming removed 0 bases from V and 6 bases from J; junction bases left unmatched: 5. The CDR3 has 14 residues. Germline lookup yields CDR1 SGHRS and CDR2 YFSETQ. The CDR3 spells CASSLDLTGAEQYF. CDR3 nucleotides: TGCGCCAGCAGCTTGGATCTGACAGGGGCCGAGCAGTACTTC.

The V gene is TRBV19, the J gene TRBJ2-5, with a weak D call TRBD1 (6 bases). The V end was cut by 6 bases, the J end by 4 bases, with 12 bases between. The germline V gene encodes CDR1 LNHDA and CDR2 SQIVND (reference sequence). The CDR3 loop spans 13 amino acids. In DNA, the CDR3 is TGTGCCAGTAGCATGGGACAAGGAGAGACCCAGTACTTC. Its protein is CASSMGQGETQYF.

The chain recombines TRBV7-2 with TRBJ2-1; 13 bases align to TRBD2. The germline gives CDR1 SGHTA, CDR2 FQGNSA. The junction had 5 bases not matched to a gene; V was cut back by 8 bases and J by 4 bases. This CDR3 region has 15 residues. The CDR3 DNA is TGTGCCAGCGGACTAGCGGGGGCCTTTTACAATGAGCAGTTCTTC. This translates into CASGLAGAFYNEQFF.

V usage is TRBV6-5 and J usage is TRBJ1-1; D remains unclear. The CDR3 extends over 14 amino acids. The ends were cut back, 2 bases at V and 4 bases at J, with 11 bases in the middle. The germline V gene encodes CDR1 MNHEY and CDR2 SVGAGI. CDR3 amino acids: CASSYLVGSTEAFF. As DNA, the CDR3 is TGTGCCAGCAGTTACCTCGTGGGATCCACTGAAGCTTTCTTT.

J is TRBJ2-5 and V is TRBV7-2; D is unresolved. CDR3 length: 12 residues. Germline loops: CDR1 SGHTA, CDR2 FQGNSA. Trimming took 1 base from V and 6 from J, leaving 6 bases between them. In DNA, the CDR3 is TGTGCCAGCAGCTTAGGTACACAGACCCAGTACTTC. It is translated as CASSLGTQTQYF.

The chain uses TRBV11-2 and TRBJ2-3; 7 bases map to TRBD2. Germline V CDR1 and CDR2: SGHAT, FQNNGV. V trimming: 5 bases; J trimming: 2 bases; junction bases outside the gene matches: 7. This CDR3 contains 15 residues. This CDR3 is CASSQGGRNTDTQYF. The CDR3 DNA reads as TGTGCCAGCAGCCAGGGAGGGAGAAACACAGATACGCAGTATTTT.

CDR3 DNA sequence: TGCAGCGTCGGACAGGACCCGAGCACCGGGGAGCTGTTTTTT. Translation: CSVGQDPSTGELFF. The rearrangement joins TRBV29-1 to TRBJ2-2, with 7 nucleotides matching TRBD1. CDR1 is SQVTM and CDR2 is ANQGSEA in the germline V gene. Trimming removed 6 bases from V and 4 bases from J; junction bases left unmatched: 8. This CDR3 spans 14 amino acids.

J is TRBJ1-4 and V is TRBV10-1; no clear D. The V and J ends lost 3 bases and 1 base respectively, with 9 bases between them. The CDR3 consists of 15 residues. Per germline, CDR1 WNHNN and CDR2 SYGVQD (reference sequence). The CDR3 here is CASSDRVLTNEKLFF. DNA for the CDR3: TGCGCCAGCAGTGATAGGGTGCTAACTAATGAAAAACTGTTTTTT.

The rearrangement joins TRBV20-1 to TRBJ1-2; D is ambiguous. V gave up 7 bases and J gave up 11 bases, with 17 bases separating them. This CDR3 comprises 11 residues. Germline CDR1 and CDR2: DFQATT and SNEGSKA (reference sequence). The CDR3 here is CSVLLYGSYTF. In DNA form, the CDR3 reads TGCAGTGTTCTCCTATACGGGAGTTACACCTTC.

The chain is built from TRBV28 and TRBJ2-7; the D gene is possibly TRBD2 (5 bases). This CDR3 spans 14 amino acids. Germline V lookup: CDR1 MDHEN, CDR2 SYDVKM. The V gene lost 7 bases and the J gene lost 2 bases, with 15 bases spanning the gap. This chain's CDR3 is CASTDPEVPYEQYF. In DNA, the CDR3 is TGTGCCAGCACCGACCCGGAGGTCCCCTACGAGCAGTACTTC.

The V call is TRBV4-3, the J call TRBJ2-3; D may be TRBD2 (6 bases). This CDR3 is built from 17 residues. The germline gives CDR1 LGHNA, CDR2 YSLEER. Trimming cost V 0 bases and J 0 bases, with 13 bases left between them. CDR3 nucleotides: TGCGCCAGCAGCCAAGACGCCCGGGCGGGGAGCACAGATACGCAGTATTTT. It specifies CASSQDARAGSTDTQYF.

The genes are TRBV29-1 and TRBJ2-7, with D maybe TRBD2 (5 bases). This CDR3 is 11 amino acids long. Germline V lookup: CDR1 SQVTM, CDR2 ANQGSEA. Trimming shortened V by 4 bases and J by 3 bases, and 7 bases separated the two germline ends. CDR3 amino acids: CSVVRDYEQYF. Here the CDR3 DNA reads TGCAGCGTTGTACGGGACTACGAGCAGTACTTC.

This clone appeared a few times. V is TRBV5-1 and J is TRBJ2-3; D ambiguous. V lost 0 bases to trimming and J lost 0 bases, with 5 bases between them. CDR1 SGHRS and CDR2 YFSETQ come from the germline V gene. The CDR3 loop spans 14 amino acids. This CDR3 reads CASSLGFSTDTQYF. The CDR3 DNA reads as TGCGCCAGCAGCTTGGGATTTAGCACAGATACGCAGTATTTT.

This chain joins TRBV12-1 and TRBJ2-7; TRBD2, as called in the table, went unchecked against the DNA. TRBV12-1 is termed a pseudogene. The CDR3 covers 15 residues. This CDR3 is CASSLDHSGIIGQYF. As DNA, the CDR3 is TGTGCCAGCAGCCTCGACCATAGCGGGATTATAGGGCAGTACTTC.

The V call is TRBV7-9, the J call TRBJ2-7; D remains unclear. CDR1 and CDR2 from the germline V gene are SEHNR and FQNEAQ (reference sequence). The CDR3 is 13 amino acids. V gave up 3 bases and J gave up 6 bases, with 12 bases separating them. This CDR3 is CASSLLHLGEQYF. CDR3 sequence (DNA): TGTGCCAGCAGCTTGTTACACCTCGGCGAGCAGTACTTC. Full variable domain (missing parts from reference TRBV7-9 and TRBJ2-7): DTGVSQNPRHKITKRGQNVTFRCDPISEHNRLYWYRQTLGQGPEFLTYFQNEAQLEKSRLLSDRFSAERPKGSFSTLEIQRTEQGDSAMYLCASSLLHLGEQYFGPGTRLTVT.

The rearrangement links TRBV7-2 to TRBJ1-5; D gene ambiguous. CDR3 length equals 13 residues. Germline V CDR1 and CDR2: SGHTA, FQGNSA. Trimming pared 3 bases from V and 7 bases from J, leaving 10 bases between. CDR3: CASSFVGDQPQHF. CDR3 sequence (DNA): TGTGCCAGCAGCTTTGTTGGAGACCAGCCCCAGCATTTT.

This sequence joins TRBV2 and TRBJ1-2; TRBD1 is a possible D gene (5 bases). CDR3 length equals 13 residues. Trimming pared 8 bases from V and 0 bases from J, leaving 10 bases between. CDR1 is SNHLY, CDR2 FYNNEI, per germline. CDR3 in amino acids: CASVGAANYGYTF. Written as DNA, the CDR3 is TGTGCCAGCGTAGGGGCAGCTAACTATGGCTACACCTTC. The whole variable domain, remainder taken from reference TRBV2 and TRBJ1-2, is EPEVTQTPSHQVTQMGQEVILRCVPISNHLYFYWYRQILGQKVEFLVSFYNNEISEKSEIFDDQFSVERPDGSNFTLKIRSTKLEDSAMYFCASVGAANYGYTFGSGTRLTVV.

V and J are TRBV10-3 and TRBJ2-5, with D perhaps TRBD1 or TRBD2 (7 bases each). The DNA end is more similar to TRBJ2-7, so the J call may be wrong. Germline V gene sequence: CDR1 ENHRY, CDR2 SYGVKD. This CDR3 has 17 residues. The CDR3 bases are TGTGCCATCAGGGAGGGGAGGGGGCCCACTAATACCTACGAGCAGTACTTC. It is translated as CAIREGRGPTNTYEQYF.

The rearrangement joins TRBV6-5 to TRBJ1-2; D is possibly TRBD1 (5 bases). V was clipped by 7 bases and J by 5 bases, with 11 bases between them. The CDR3 is 12 residues long. Germline CDR1 is MNHEY and CDR2 is SVGAGI. CDR3 coding DNA: TGTGCCAGCAACTCCCCAGGGTATGGCTACACCTTC. Translation gives CASNSPGYGYTF.

This clone was counted once. The J gene is TRBJ2-1, the V gene TRBV10-3; D is possibly TRBD2 (5 bases). V was trimmed by 7 bases and J by 6 bases, leaving 13 bases between them. The CDR3 has 13 amino acids. Germline loops: CDR1 ENHRY, CDR2 SYGVKD. The CDR3 region has the DNA TGTGCCATCACCGAGCGGCAGTTCAATGAGCAGTTCTTC. This sequence encodes CAITERQFNEQFF.

The CDR3: CASSADPGTIFGELFF. The DNA of the CDR3 is TGCGCCAGCAGCGCCGACCCCGGGACTATATTCGGGGAGCTGTTTTTT. The chain links TRBV5-1 to TRBJ2-2; 7 nucleotides agree with TRBD2. There are 16 residues in the CDR3. After removal of 4 bases from V and 7 bases from J, the junction contained 13 bases not matched to a gene. The germline V gene encodes CDR1 SGHRS and CDR2 YFSETQ.